The text below deals with one T cell receptor beta chain. Its specificity is not known. This specimen comes from a study of T cell repertoires in cytomegalovirus infection. Trimming took off 0 bases at V and 4 bases at J, with 9 bases between the two ends. Germline assignment: CDR1 MRHNA and CDR2 SNTAGT. The CDR3 is 15 residues long. MiXCR, applied by TCRdb to the reads, yields one record per CDR3 protein. The table records hundreds of thousands of distinct CDR3 sequences, around 30% of them present only once. This sequence joins TRBV6-4 and TRBJ2-2; D is unclear. This sequence was found in a human donor in good health (CMV status not recorded). Some clones in this sample may be carry-over from other donors' samples. The sample consisted of cultured PBMCs, taken from culture after CMV antigen stimulation. The CDR3 DNA follows: TGTGCCAGCAGTGACTCGGCAGAGATCACCGGGGAGCTGTTTTTT. It translates to CASSDSAEITGELFF.